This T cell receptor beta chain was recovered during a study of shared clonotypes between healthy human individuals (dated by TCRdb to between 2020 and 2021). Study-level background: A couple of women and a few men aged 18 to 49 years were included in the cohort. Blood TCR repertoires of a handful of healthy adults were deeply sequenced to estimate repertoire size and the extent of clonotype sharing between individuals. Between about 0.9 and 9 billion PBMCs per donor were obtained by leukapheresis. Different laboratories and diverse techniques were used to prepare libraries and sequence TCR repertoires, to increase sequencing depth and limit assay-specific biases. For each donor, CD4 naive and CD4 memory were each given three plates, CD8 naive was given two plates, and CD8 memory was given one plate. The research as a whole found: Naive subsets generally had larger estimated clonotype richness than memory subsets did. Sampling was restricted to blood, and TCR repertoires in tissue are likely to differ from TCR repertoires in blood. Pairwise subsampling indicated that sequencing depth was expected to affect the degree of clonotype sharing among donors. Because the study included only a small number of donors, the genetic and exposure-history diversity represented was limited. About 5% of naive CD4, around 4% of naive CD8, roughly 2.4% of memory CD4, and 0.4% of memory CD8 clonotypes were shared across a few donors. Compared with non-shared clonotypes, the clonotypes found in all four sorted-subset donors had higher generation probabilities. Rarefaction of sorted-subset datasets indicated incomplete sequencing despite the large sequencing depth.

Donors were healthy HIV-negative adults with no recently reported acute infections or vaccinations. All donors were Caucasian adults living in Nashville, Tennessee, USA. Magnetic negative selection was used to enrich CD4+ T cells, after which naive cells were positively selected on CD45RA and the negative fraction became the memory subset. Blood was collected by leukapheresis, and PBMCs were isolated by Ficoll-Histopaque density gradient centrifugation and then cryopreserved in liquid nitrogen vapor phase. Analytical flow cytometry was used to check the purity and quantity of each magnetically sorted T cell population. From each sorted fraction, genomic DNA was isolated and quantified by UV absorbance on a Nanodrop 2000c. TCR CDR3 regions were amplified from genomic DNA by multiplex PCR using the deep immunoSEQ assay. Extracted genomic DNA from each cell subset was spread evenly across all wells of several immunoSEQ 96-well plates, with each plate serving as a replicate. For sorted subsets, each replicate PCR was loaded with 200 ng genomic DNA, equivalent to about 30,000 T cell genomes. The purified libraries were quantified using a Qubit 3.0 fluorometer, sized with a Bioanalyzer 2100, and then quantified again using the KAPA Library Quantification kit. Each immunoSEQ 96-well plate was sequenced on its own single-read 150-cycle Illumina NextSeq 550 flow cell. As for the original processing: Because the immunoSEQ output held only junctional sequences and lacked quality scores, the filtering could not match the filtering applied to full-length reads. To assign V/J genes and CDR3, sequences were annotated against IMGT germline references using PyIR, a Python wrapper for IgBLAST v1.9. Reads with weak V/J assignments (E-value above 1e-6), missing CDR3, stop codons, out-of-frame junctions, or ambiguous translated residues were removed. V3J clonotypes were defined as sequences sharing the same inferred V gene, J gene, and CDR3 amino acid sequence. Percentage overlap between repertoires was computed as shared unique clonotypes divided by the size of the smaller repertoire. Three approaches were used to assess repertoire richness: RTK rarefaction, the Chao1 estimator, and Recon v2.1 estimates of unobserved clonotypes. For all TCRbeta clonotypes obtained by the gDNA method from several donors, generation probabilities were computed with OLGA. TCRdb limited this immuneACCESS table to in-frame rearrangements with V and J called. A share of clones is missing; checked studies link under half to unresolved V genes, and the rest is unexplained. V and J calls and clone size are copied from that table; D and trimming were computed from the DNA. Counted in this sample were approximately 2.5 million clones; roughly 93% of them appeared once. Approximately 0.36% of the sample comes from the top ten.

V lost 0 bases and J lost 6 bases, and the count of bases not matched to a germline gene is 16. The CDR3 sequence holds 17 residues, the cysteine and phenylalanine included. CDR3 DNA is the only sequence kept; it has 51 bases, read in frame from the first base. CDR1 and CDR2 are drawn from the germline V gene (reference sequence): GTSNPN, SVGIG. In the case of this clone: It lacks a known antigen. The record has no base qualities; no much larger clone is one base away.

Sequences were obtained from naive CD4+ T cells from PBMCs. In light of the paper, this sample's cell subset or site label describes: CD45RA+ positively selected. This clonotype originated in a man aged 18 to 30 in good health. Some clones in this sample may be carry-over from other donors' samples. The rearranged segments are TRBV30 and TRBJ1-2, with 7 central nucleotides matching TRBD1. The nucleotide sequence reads TGTGCCTGGAGTGTAGGGGGGTTGCGACAGGGTAAAAATGGCTACACCTTC. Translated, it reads CAWSVGGLRQGKNGYTF. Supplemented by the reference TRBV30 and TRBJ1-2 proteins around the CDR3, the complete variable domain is SQTIHQWPATLVQPVGSPLSLECTVEGTSNPNLYWYRQAAGRGLQLLFYSVGIGQISSEVPQNLSASRPQDRQFILSSKKLLLSDSGFYLCAWSVGGLRQGKNGYTFGSGTRLTVV.